This T cell receptor (beta chain) was retrieved from a study of blood T cell repertoires in COVID-19. Study-wide background: From the United States, Italy and Spain came samples of acute and convalescent COVID-19. The cDNA or gDNA used as material had been derived from T cells, B-cell-depleted T cells, or PBMCs.

CDR1 LNHDA and CDR2 SQIVND come from the germline V gene (reference sequence). Trimming removed 5 bases from V and 4 bases from J, with 12 bases in between. CDR3 length equals 15 residues. Per the authors' pipeline: Researchers report that nucleated cell counts were estimated from reference gene primer amplification. Assay: immunoSEQ multiplex PCR; the TCRdb copy retains only in-frame clones and omits some. V and J calls and clone size are those listed in that table; D and trimming were worked out from the DNA. The repertoire holds about 91,000 clones, with approximately 77% as singletons. Sequenced material: peripheral blood. This receptor was obtained from a woman aged 80 or over with acute or convalescent COVID-19. The rearrangement links TRBV19 to TRBJ1-6, with D possibly being TRBD1 (6 bases). The CDR3 protein is CASSSQGDYNSPLHF. The CDR3 DNA reads as TGTGCCAGTAGTTCACAGGGTGATTATAATTCACCCCTCCACTTT.